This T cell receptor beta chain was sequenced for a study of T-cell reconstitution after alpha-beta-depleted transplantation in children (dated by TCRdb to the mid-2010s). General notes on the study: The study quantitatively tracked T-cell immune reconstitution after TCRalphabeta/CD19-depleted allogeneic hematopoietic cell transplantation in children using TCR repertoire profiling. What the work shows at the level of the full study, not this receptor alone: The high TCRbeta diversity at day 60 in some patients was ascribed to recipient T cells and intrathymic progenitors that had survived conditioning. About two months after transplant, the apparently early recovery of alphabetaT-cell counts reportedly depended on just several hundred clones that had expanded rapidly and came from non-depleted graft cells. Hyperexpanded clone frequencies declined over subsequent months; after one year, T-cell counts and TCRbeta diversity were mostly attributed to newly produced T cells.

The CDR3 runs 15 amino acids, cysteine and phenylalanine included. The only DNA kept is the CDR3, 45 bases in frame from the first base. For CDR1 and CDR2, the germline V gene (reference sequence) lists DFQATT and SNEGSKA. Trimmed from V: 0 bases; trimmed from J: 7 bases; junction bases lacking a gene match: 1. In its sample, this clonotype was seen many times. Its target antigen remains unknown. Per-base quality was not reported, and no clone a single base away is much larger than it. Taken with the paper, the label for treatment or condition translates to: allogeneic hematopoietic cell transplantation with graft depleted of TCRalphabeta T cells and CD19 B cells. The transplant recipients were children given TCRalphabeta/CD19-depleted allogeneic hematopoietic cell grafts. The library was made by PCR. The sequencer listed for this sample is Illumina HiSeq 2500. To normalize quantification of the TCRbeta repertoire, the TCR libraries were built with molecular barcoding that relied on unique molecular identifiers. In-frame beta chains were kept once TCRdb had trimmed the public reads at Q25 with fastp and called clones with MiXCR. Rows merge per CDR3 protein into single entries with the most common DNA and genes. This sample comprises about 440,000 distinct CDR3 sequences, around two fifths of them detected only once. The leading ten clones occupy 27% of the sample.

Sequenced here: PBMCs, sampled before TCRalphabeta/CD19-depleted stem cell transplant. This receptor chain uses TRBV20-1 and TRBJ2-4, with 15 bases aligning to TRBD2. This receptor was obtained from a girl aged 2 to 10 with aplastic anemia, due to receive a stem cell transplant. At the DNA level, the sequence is TGCAGTGCTAGAGATGGGACTAGCGGGAGGAACATTCAGTACTTC. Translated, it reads CSARDGTSGRNIQYF.